Sequencing of this TCR beta chain was carried out in a study of T cells after yellow fever vaccination. Study-wide results and caveats: The booster saw the reappearance of most primary-vaccination clones (roughly 96% CD4, almost 90% CD8). Relatively few clonotypes were ones that appeared in both CD4 and CD8 compartments.

5'RACE template switching generated TCR cDNA, adding a universal primer site and UMIs. One entry per CDR3 protein results from TCRdb running MiXCR on the 5' RACE reads. Of about 260,000 distinct CDR3 sequences in the sample, over 10% were seen once. Turning to this clonotype: The antigen is undetermined.

This sequence was found in a man between 25 and 39 years old who received the YFV17D yellow fever vaccine. Here the sequenced sample was CD4+ T cells sorted from PBMCs, taken 45 days after the yellow fever booster vaccination.

As DNA, the CDR3 is TGTGCCAGCAGCCCCGTGGGACTAGCGGGAACCGGGGAGCTGTTTTTT. It is translated as CASSPVGLAGTGELFF. The rearrangement uses TRBV7-2 and TRBJ2-2; 13 nucleotides line up with TRBD2. With V trimmed by 5 bases and J by 5 bases, 5 bases remained unmatched. Germline V CDR1 and CDR2: SGHTA, FQGNSA. The CDR3 contains 16 residues.